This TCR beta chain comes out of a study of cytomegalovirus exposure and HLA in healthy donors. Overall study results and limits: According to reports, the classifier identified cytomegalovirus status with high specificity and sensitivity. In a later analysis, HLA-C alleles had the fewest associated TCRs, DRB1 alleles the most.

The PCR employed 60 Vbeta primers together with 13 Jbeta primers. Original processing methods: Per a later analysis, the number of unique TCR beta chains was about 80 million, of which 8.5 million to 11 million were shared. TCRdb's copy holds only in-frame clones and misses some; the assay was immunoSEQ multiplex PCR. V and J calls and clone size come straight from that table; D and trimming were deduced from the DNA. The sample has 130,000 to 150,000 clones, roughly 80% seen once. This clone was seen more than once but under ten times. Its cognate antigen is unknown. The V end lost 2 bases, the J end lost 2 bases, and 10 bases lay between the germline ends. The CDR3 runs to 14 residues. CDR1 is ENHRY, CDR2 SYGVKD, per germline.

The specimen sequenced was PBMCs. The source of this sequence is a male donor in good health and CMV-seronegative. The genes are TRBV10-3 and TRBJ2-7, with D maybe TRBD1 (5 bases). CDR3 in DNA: TGTGCCATCAGTGAGCCAGGGCTACCCTACGAGCAGTACTTC. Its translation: CAISEPGLPYEQYF.